The 27 T cell receptor beta chains presented below share a single source sample, sequenced in a study of CD8 T cells in Susac syndrome. cDNA came from about 0.51 to 1 ug RNA primed by random hexamers. In TCRdb, the immunoSEQ multiplex PCR reads were re-called with MiXCR into one record per CDR3 protein. The sample includes more than 200,000 distinct CDR3 sequences, just under 95% of them seen just once. Sequencing input: CD4+ T cells from PBMCs. Source of these receptors: a human donor with multiple sclerosis.

This clonotype was detected once. As DNA, the CDR3 is TGTGCCAGCAGCTCCCAGGGACTGTACACAGATACGCAGTATTTT. The encoded protein is CASSSQGLYTDTQYF. The chain combines TRBV7-2 with TRBJ2-3; TRBD2 is a possible D gene (6 bases). Trimming removed 4 bases at V and 2 bases at J, with 13 bases between. This CDR3 comprises 15 residues. The germline V gene has CDR1 SGHTA and CDR2 FQGNSA.

This chain connects TRBV20-1 to TRBJ2-7; 9 bases map to TRBD1. Germline-derived CDR1 and CDR2 are DFQATT and SNEGSKA (reference sequence). J lost 2 bases, V lost 5 bases, and 10 bases had no gene match. The CDR3 runs to 15 residues. CDR3 amino acids: CSASRTGERAYEQYF. CDR3 bases: TGCAGTGCTTCTCGGACAGGGGAAAGAGCCTACGAGCAGTACTTC.

The CDR3 spells CASSPLAVSYNEQFF. CDR3 coding DNA: TGTGCCAGCAGCCCTCTAGCGGTCTCCTACAATGAGCAGTTCTTC. The V gene is TRBV5-6, the J gene TRBJ2-1; TRBD2 matches at 7 bases. From germline, CDR1 is SGHDT and CDR2 YYEEEE. The CDR3 is made up of 15 amino acids. V dropped 4 bases and J dropped 0; count of bases not matched to a gene: 4.

The DNA for the CDR3 is TGTGCCAGTACCGGGACCGCGGACGAGACCCAGTACTTC. This gives the protein CASTGTADETQYF. The chain links TRBV19 to TRBJ2-5, with D perhaps assigned TRBD1 or TRBD2 (5 bases each). V gave up 7 bases and J gave up 5 bases, with 14 bases separating them. This CDR3 is built from 13 residues. The germline CDR1 and CDR2 sequences are LNHDA and SQIVND (reference sequence).

The rearrangement links TRBV20-1 to TRBJ1-2; 11 bases fit TRBD1. The trim removed 6 bases at V and 7 bases at J, leaving 10 bases unmatched. Germline CDR1 and CDR2: DFQATT and SNEGSKA (reference sequence). The CDR3 contains 14 residues. The CDR3 here is CSATRTGGGSGYTF. CDR3 coding DNA: TGCAGTGCGACCAGGACAGGGGGCGGGAGTGGCTACACCTTC.

This chain connects TRBV16 to TRBJ1-3, with 9 bases that match TRBD1. Per the germline V gene, CDR1 is KGHSY and CDR2 is FQNENV. The junction had 1 base not matched to a gene; V was cut back by 3 bases and J by 4 bases. The CDR3 covers 14 residues. CDR3 sequence reads: CASSQGTGGNTIYF. CDR3 DNA: TGTGCCAGCAGCCAGGGGACAGGGGGAAACACCATATATTTT. Full variable domain (outside the CDR3, taken from reference TRBV16 and TRBJ1-3): GEEVAQTPKHLVRGEGQKAKLYCAPIKGHSYVFWYQQVLKNEFKFLISFQNENVFDETGMPKERFSAKCLPNSPCSLEIQATKLEDSAVYFCASSQGTGGNTIYFGEGSWLTVV.

The rearrangement joins TRBV19 to TRBJ1-1, with D possibly being TRBD1 (6 bases). This CDR3 spans 17 amino acids. The germline V gene encodes CDR1 LNHDA and CDR2 SQIVND (reference sequence). V dropped 2 bases and J dropped 0 bases, with 16 bases sitting between them. The DNA for the CDR3 is TGTGCCAGTAGTATAAGGAGAGGACAGCTCATGAACACTGAAGCTTTCTTT. Amino acids: CASSIRRGQLMNTEAFF.

This clonotype was detected once. The chain joins TRBV4-2 to TRBJ1-4, with D maybe TRBD1 (6 bases). Trimming pared 1 base from V and 5 bases from J, leaving 14 bases between. The V gene's germline CDR1 is LGHNA and CDR2 YNFKEQ. The CDR3 runs 16 residues. This CDR3 is CASSQASGTSNEKLFF. CDR3 DNA sequence: TGTGCCAGCAGCCAAGCCTCCGGGACAAGCAATGAAAAACTGTTTTTT.

The chain couples TRBV9 to TRBJ2-5, with TRBD2 identical over 11 bases. This CDR3 is built from 15 residues. Germline lookup yields CDR1 SGDLS and CDR2 YYNGEE. Trimming at V came to 0 bases and at J to 7 bases, leaving 5 bases not matched to a gene. The CDR3 DNA sequence: TGTGCCAGCAGCGTAGTAGCGGGGGGGCCTGGGACCCAGTACTTC. This sequence encodes CASSVVAGGPGTQYF.

This chain joins TRBV9 and TRBJ1-2, with unresolved D. The CDR3 runs to 15 residues. V lost 3 bases and J 1 base, leaving 13 bases between the germline ends. Per the germline V gene, CDR1 is SGDLS and CDR2 is YYNGEE. This chain's CDR3 is CASSATDGLNYGYTF. CDR3 DNA sequence: TGTGCCAGCAGCGCAACGGACGGCCTTAACTATGGCTACACCTTC.

V and J are TRBV19 and TRBJ1-3, with a tentative D call TRBD1 (6 bases). Trimming stripped 5 bases from V and 0 bases from J, with 11 bases between. Germline V lookup: CDR1 LNHDA, CDR2 SQIVND (reference sequence). The CDR3 is 15 residues long. For the CDR3, the DNA is TGTGCCAGTAGTCCACAGGGATACTCTGGAAACACCATATATTTT. Its protein product is CASSPQGYSGNTIYF.

The rearrangement joins TRBV29-1 to TRBJ1-5; 8 bases are a match to TRBD1. V gave up 6 bases and J gave up 1 base; unmatched junction bases: 2. The CDR3 runs to 13 residues. CDR1 SQVTM and CDR2 ANQGSEA come from the germline V gene. CDR3 residues: CSVRGQSNQPQHF. The CDR3, as DNA: TGCAGCGTCAGGGGGCAGAGCAATCAGCCCCAGCATTTT.

CDR3 nucleotide sequence: TGTGCCAGCAGCCAATTGTTTAGCTACAATGAGCAGTTCTTC. Translation: CASSQLFSYNEQFF. The J gene is TRBJ2-1, the V gene TRBV3-1; D is unresolved. The germline V and J ends were trimmed by 2 bases and 3 bases, with 8 bases remaining between them. The CDR3 totals 14 residues. The germline V gene has CDR1 LGHDT and CDR2 YNNKEL (reference sequence).

The chain carries TRBV9 and TRBJ2-2, with 10 bases lining up with TRBD1. CDR3 length equals 16 residues. V dropped 3 bases and J dropped 3; count of bases not matched to a gene: 5. Germline lookup yields CDR1 SGDLS and CDR2 YYNGEE. The CDR3 DNA reads as TGTGCCAGCAGCGGCGGGACAGGGGTGGACACCGGGGAGCTGTTTTTT. Translation: CASSGGTGVDTGELFF.

As for this clonotype: At one boundary the junction diverges from the germline segment, which might be a read error. V and J are TRBV7-9 and TRBJ2-1; D remains unclear. The CDR3 length is 8 residues. From germline, CDR1 is SEHNR and CDR2 FQNEAQ (reference sequence). The CDR3 loop is CASSNQLF. The DNA for the CDR3 is TGTGCCAGCAGCAACCAACTCTTC.

The V and J genes are TRBV7-2 and TRBJ1-1; 7 bases align to TRBD1. Germline V gene sequence: CDR1 SGHTA, CDR2 FQGNSA. The V and J ends lost 5 bases and 0 bases, in that order; junction bases with no gene match: 6. The CDR3 is made up of 15 amino acids. CDR3 sequence reads: CASSPDRAMNTEAFF. CDR3 coding DNA: TGTGCCAGCAGCCCCGACAGGGCAATGAACACTGAAGCTTTCTTT.

The chain's CDR3 is CASSQPGLKGWKYF. In DNA form, the CDR3 reads TGCGCCAGCAGCCAACCGGGACTCAAGGGATGGAAGTACTTC. This chain links TRBV4-1 with TRBJ2-5, with D maybe TRBD2 (6 bases). The CDR3 extends over 14 amino acids. Germline CDR1 reads MGHRA; CDR2 reads YSYEKL. The ends were cut back, 2 bases at V and 12 bases at J, with 19 bases in the middle.

The V and J genes are TRBV9 and TRBJ2-3; 14 nucleotides line up with TRBD2. Germline CDR1 is SGDLS and CDR2 is YYNGEE. The ends lost 3 bases at V and 1 base at J; junction bases unmatched: 7. The CDR3 has 18 amino acids. In nucleotides, the CDR3 is TGTGCCAGCAGCGGAGGACTAGCGGGGGGAATTGGCACAGATACGCAGTATTTT. This encodes CASSGGLAGGIGTDTQYF.

The chain uses TRBV5-1 and TRBJ2-2; 7 nucleotides line up with TRBD1. From germline, CDR1 is SGHRS and CDR2 YFSETQ. The CDR3 runs 16 residues. V lost 4 bases and J lost 1; bases outside the gene matches: 7. This CDR3 is CASSPRTGRNTGELFF. In DNA form, the CDR3 reads TGCGCCAGCAGCCCGAGGACAGGAAGGAACACCGGGGAGCTGTTTTTT.

This chain connects TRBV7-2 to TRBJ2-7, with 7 bases aligning to TRBD1. Per germline, CDR1 SGHTA and CDR2 FQGNSA. V lost 7 bases and J lost 0; bases outside the gene matches: 6. The CDR3 runs to 14 residues. CDR3 sequence: CASKGGANSYEQYF. CDR3 bases: TGTGCCAGCAAAGGGGGCGCCAACTCCTACGAGCAGTACTTC.

The chain has TRBV10-2 and TRBJ2-6, with D perhaps being TRBD1 or TRBD2 (7 bases each). Germline values: CDR1 WSHSY, CDR2 SAAADI. This CDR3 region has 17 residues. The germline V and J ends were trimmed by 8 bases and 0 bases, with 17 bases remaining between them. CDR3 in DNA: TGCGCCAGCCGGGGGGACAGAACGAGCTCTGGGGCCAACGTCCTGACTTTC. Protein: CASRGDRTSSGANVLTF.

This clonotype has just one count. V and J are TRBV12-3 or TRBV12-4 and TRBJ1-4; D perhaps matches TRBD1 (5 bases). The ends were cut back, 6 bases at V and 3 bases at J, with 14 bases in the middle. The CDR3 length is 15 residues. CDR3 DNA sequence: TGTGCCAGCAGCCGACTGGGGGTTCCTAATGAAAAACTGTTTTTT. This translates into CASSRLGVPNEKLFF.

This CDR3 reads CASSLQGANTGELFF. In nucleotides, the CDR3 is TGTGCCAGCAGCTTGCAGGGGGCGAACACCGGGGAGCTGTTTTTT. The chain has TRBV5-4 and TRBJ2-2; TRBD1 aligns across 7 bases. The ends lost 1 base at V and 0 bases at J; junction bases unmatched: 0. Germline V gives CDR1 SGHNT, CDR2 YYREEE (reference sequence). This CDR3 contains 15 residues.

The V gene is TRBV6-1, the J gene TRBJ1-6, with 11 bases aligning to TRBD1. CDR1 is MNHNS, CDR2 SASEGT, per germline. V lost 5 bases, J lost 9 bases, and 12 bases stayed unmatched. CDR3 length: 17 residues. CDR3 coding DNA: TGTGCCAGCAGTCTCGGACAGGGGGCAAGGTTCGGTTCACCCCTCCACTTT. Translating it yields CASSLGQGARFGSPLHF.

V usage is TRBV30 and J usage is TRBJ2-1, with a possible D match to TRBD1 (6 bases). This CDR3 region has 15 residues. The germline V and J ends were trimmed by 4 bases and 4 bases, with 17 bases remaining between them. Germline CDR1 and CDR2: GTSNPN and SVGIG (reference sequence). CDR3: CAWTINTGLYNEQFF. The CDR3 region has the DNA TGTGCCTGGACGATAAATACAGGGTTGTACAATGAGCAGTTCTTC. Full variable domain (remainder filled in from reference TRBV30 and TRBJ2-1): SQTIHQWPATLVQPVGSPLSLECTVEGTSNPNLYWYRQAAGRGLQLLFYSVGIGQISSEVPQNLSASRPQDRQFILSSKKLLLSDSGFYLCAWTINTGLYNEQFFGPGTRLTVL.

The J gene is TRBJ2-1, the V gene TRBV19, with TRBD2 as a possible D gene (6 bases). Trimming pared 5 bases from V and 8 bases from J, leaving 19 bases between. Germline CDR1 LNHDA, CDR2 SQIVND (reference sequence). The CDR3 is 15 amino acids. The CDR3 region is CASSPLGGGVHEQFF. CDR3 nucleotide sequence: TGTGCCAGTAGTCCCCTGGGAGGCGGGGTACATGAGCAGTTCTTC.

The V gene is TRBV18, the J gene TRBJ2-1; 11 bases align to TRBD2. This CDR3 is built from 15 residues. The germline CDR1 and CDR2 sequences are KGHSH and LQKENI. J lost 7 bases, V lost 2 bases, and 4 bases had no gene match. CDR3 nucleotides: TGTGCCAGCTCACCAACTAGCGGGAGTCAGAATGAGCAGTTCTTC. This gives the protein CASSPTSGSQNEQFF.